In its sample, the clone carrying this T cell receptor (beta chain) was seen once. TCRdb keeps only in-frame clones here, not all; method: immunoSEQ multiplex PCR. The profile covers roughly 350,000 clones, with approximately 87% appearing a single time and about 6.9% taken by the ten largest. The sample comes from a study of blood T cell repertoires in COVID-19. Study information: Specimens from acute and convalescent COVID-19 originated in the United States, Italy and Spain.

Seattle patient enrollment occurred during active infection, with longitudinal follow-up thereafter. This CDR3 comprises 17 residues. Germline CDR1 reads LGHNA; CDR2 reads YNFKEQ. The J segment lost 7 bases and the V segment lost 4 bases, leaving 10 bases of the junction unmatched. The receptor was derived from a woman between 50 and 59 years old with COVID-19, enrolled during active disease. The sequenced material came from peripheral blood. The gene calls are TRBV4-2 and TRBJ2-2; 12 bases line up with TRBD1. CDR3 DNA: TGTGCCAGCAGCCTTTCAGGGGGACAGGGGGCGGACGGGGAGCTGTTTTTT. The encoded protein is CASSLSGGQGADGELFF.